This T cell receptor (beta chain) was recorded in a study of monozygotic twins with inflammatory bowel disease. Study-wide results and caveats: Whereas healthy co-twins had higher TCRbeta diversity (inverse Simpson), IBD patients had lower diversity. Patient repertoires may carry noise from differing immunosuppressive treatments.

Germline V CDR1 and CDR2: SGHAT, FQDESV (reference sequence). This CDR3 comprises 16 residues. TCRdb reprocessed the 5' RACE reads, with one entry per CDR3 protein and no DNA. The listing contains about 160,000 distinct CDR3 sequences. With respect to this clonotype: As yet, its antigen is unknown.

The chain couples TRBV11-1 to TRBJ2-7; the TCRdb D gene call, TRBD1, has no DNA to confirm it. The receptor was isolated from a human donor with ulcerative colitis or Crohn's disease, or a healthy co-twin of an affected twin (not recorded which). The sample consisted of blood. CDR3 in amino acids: CASSISRTGGLYEQYF.